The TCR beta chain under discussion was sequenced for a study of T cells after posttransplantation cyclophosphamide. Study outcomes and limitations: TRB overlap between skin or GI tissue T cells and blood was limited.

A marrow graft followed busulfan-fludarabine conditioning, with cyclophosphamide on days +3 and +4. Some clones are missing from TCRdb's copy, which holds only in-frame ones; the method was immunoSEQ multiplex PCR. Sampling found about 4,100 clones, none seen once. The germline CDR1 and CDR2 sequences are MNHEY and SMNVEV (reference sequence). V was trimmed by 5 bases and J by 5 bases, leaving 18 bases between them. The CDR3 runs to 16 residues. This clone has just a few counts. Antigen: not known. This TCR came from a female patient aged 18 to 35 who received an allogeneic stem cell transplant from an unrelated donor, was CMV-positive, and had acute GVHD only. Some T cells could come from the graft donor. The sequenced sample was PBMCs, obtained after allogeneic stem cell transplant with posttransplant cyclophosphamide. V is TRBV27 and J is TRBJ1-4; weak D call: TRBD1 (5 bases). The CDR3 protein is CASSGRRGARNEKLFF. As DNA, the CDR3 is TGTGCCAGCAGTGGCAGACGCGGGGCGAGGAATGAAAAACTGTTTTTT. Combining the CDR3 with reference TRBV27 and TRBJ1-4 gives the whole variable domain EAQVTQNPRYLITVTGKKLTVTCSQNMNHEYMSWYRQDPGLGLRQIYYSMNVEVTDKGDVPEGYKVSRKEKRNFPLILESPSPNQTSLYFCASSGRRGARNEKLFFGSGTQLSVL.